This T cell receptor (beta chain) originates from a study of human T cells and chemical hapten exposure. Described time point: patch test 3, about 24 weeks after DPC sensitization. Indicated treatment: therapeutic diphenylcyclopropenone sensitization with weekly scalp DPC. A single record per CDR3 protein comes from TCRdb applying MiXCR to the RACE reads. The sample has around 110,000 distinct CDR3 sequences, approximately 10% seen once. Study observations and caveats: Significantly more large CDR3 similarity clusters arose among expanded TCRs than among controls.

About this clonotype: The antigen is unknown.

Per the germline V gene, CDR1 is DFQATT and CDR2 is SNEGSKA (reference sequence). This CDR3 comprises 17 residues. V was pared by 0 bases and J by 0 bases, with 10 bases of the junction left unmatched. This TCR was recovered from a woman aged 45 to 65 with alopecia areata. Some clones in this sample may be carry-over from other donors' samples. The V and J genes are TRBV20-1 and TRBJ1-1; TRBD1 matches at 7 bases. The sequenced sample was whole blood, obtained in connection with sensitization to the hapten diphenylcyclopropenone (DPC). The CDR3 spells CSARDMNRGTMNTEAFF. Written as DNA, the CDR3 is TGCAGTGCTAGAGATATGAACAGGGGTACGATGAACACTGAAGCTTTCTTT.